This is a list of T cell receptor beta chains from one sample in a study of long-term antiretroviral therapy in people with HIV. Sequencing used immunoSEQ multiplex PCR; TCRdb keeps in-frame clones, though not all of them. The repertoire holds 30,000 to 50,000 clones, with roughly nine tenths as singletons. The material sequenced was unsorted PBMCs, taken 1.2 years after starting antiretroviral therapy. The source is a woman aged 50 to 60 with HIV. CDR3s include the opening cysteine and the closing phenylalanine or tryptophan. The D gene is left open where the match is weak. Expanded clones get a size class; other rows say once, few or many, or leave the size out.

V gene	J gene	clone size	D gene	CDR3 DNA	CDR3 protein
TRBV30	TRBJ2-3	-	-	TGTGCCTGGAGTGGCAGCCGCACAGATACGCAGTATTTT	CAWSGSRTDTQYF
TRBV9	TRBJ2-5	-	-	TGTGCCAGCAGCACCTCCCACAGCCGGGACCCCCTTGGGGAGACCCAGTACTTC	CASSTSHSRDPLGETQYF
TRBV7-9	TRBJ1-1	-	-	TGTGCCAGCAGCTTAGCCGCGGTATCCCAGGGGAACACTGAAGCTTTCTTT	CASSLAAVSQGNTEAFF
TRBV5-6	TRBJ1-6	-	-	TGTGCCAGCAGCTTGGCCGGAAGCTCTAATTCACCCCTCCACTTT	CASSLAGSSNSPLHF
TRBV18	TRBJ1-6	-	-	TGTGCCAGCTCACCGTCGAGTGCAGCTAATTCACCCCTCCACTTT	CASSPSSAANSPLHF
TRBV7-2	TRBJ2-2	-	-	TGTGCTAGCAGCTTACTGGGCGGGGTCACCGGGGAGCTGTTTTTT	CASSLLGGVTGELFF
TRBV28	TRBJ1-4	-	TRBD1	TGTGCCAGCATGGGACAGGGGCGAGGTGAAAAACTGTTTTTT	CASMGQGRGEKLFF
TRBV5-1	TRBJ2-5	once	-	TGCGCCAGCAGCTTGTTAGGGATGGCAGAGACCCAGTACTTC	CASSLLGMAETQYF
TRBV19	TRBJ1-1	-	-	TGTGCCAGTAGTAACGGGATGAACACTGAAGCTTTCTTT	CASSNGMNTEAFF
TRBV18	TRBJ2-2	-	TRBD1	TGTGCCAGCTCAGAGGGACAGGGAATAACCGGGGAGCTGTTTTTT	CASSEGQGITGELFF
TRBV10-3	TRBJ2-7	-	TRBD1	TGTGCCATCACCCCCTCAGGGGACAGGGGTTCCTACGAGCAGTACTTC	CAITPSGDRGSYEQYF
TRBV30	TRBJ1-2	-	-	TGTGCCTGGAGTGTACGGGGGGCGCCCCGTGGCTACACCTTC	CAWSVRGAPRGYTF
TRBV27	TRBJ1-6	few	-	TGTGCCAGCAGTTTTTGGGGGAGCTCACCCCTCCACTTT	CASSFWGSSPLHF
TRBV7-9	TRBJ1-2	-	-	TGTGCCAGCAGCTTAGGTAGAGCTAACTATGGCTACACCTTC	CASSLGRANYGYTF
TRBV6-1	TRBJ2-7	-	-	TGTGCCAGCAGGAGGACTGTATCCTACGAGCAGTACTTC	CASRRTVSYEQYF
TRBV30	TRBJ1-2	-	-	TGTGCCTGGAATCTCGCGGACTGGGGCTACACCTTC	CAWNLADWGYTF
TRBV5-1	TRBJ2-3	-	-	TGCGCCAGCACCCTAGTTCTAACTAGCACAGATACGCAGTATTTT	CASTLVLTSTDTQYF
TRBV7-9	TRBJ1-2	-	-	TGTGCCAGCAGCTTCGACGGAAACTATGGCTACACCTTC	CASSFDGNYGYTF
TRBV7-8	TRBJ1-2	-	-	TGTGCCAGCAGCCGGGTCAGTGCTTATGGCTACACCTTC	CASSRVSAYGYTF
TRBV9	TRBJ2-6	-	TRBD2	TGTGCCAGCAGCACGGGAGGAGGGGCCAACGTCCTGACTTTC	CASSTGGGANVLTF
TRBV11-2	TRBJ1-5	-	TRBD1	TGTGCCAGCAGCTTCCAGGGGGGCAATCAGCCCCAGCATTTT	CASSFQGGNQPQHF
TRBV12-2	TRBJ2-7	-	-	TGTGCAAAAGGGGGAAGTACCCACAGGGATTGCCATAGCGAGCAGTACTTC	CAKGGSTHRDCHSEQYF
TRBV5-6	TRBJ2-7	-	TRBD2	TGTGCCAGCAGCTTGGCCCTAGCGGGCCTCTACGAGCAGTACTTC	CASSLALAGLYEQYF
TRBV2	TRBJ2-5	-	-	TGTGCCAGCAGTGACTTCCACTTAGCGCAGTACTTC	CASSDFHLAQYF
TRBV7-3	TRBJ1-2	-	TRBD1	TGTGCCAGCAGCCTCAGTTCAGGGGGCGGTGGCTACACCTTC	CASSLSSGGGGYTF
TRBV30	TRBJ2-2	few	-	TGTGCCTGGAACCACCAGGCCGGGGAGCTGTTTTTT	CAWNHQAGELFF
TRBV5-4	TRBJ1-1	-	-	TGTGCCAGCAGCTTGGCGGGGGGCGTAACTGAAGCTTTCTTT	CASSLAGGVTEAFF
TRBV19	TRBJ2-2	-	-	TGTGCCAGTAGTATTGTCTGGAACACCGGGGAGCTGTTTTTT	CASSIVWNTGELFF
TRBV6-1	TRBJ2-2	-	-	TGTGCCAGCAGTGAAGTTGGTGGGGTTACCGGGGAGCTGTTTTTT	CASSEVGGVTGELFF
TRBV30	TRBJ1-1	few	-	TGTGCCTGGAGTGTACGAGGCGTTGGAGCTTTCTTT	CAWSVRGVGAFF
TRBV12-2	TRBJ2-2	-	-	TGTGCAAGTCGCTTATCTAGCGGGGGGGACGTCTACAGGACCGGGGAGCTGTTTTTT	CASRLSSGGDVYRTGELFF
TRBV21-1	TRBJ2-5	-	-	TGTGCCAGCAGCACCTTAGCGGGGGGCCCGGAGACCCAGTACTTC	CASSTLAGGPETQYF
TRBV19	TRBJ1-1	-	TRBD1	TGTGCCAGTAGTTCAAGACAGGGGAACACTGAAGCTTTCTTT	CASSSRQGNTEAFF
TRBV30	TRBJ1-5	-	TRBD1	TGTGCCTGGAGTTCACCCTCAGGGGGCGTCAATCAGCCCCAGCATTTT	CAWSSPSGGVNQPQHF
TRBV9	TRBJ1-3	-	-	TGTGCCAGCAGTTCCGGTCTCGGGGAGTCTGGAAACACCATATATTTT	CASSSGLGESGNTIYF
TRBV7-6	TRBJ1-5	-	TRBD1	TGTGCCAGCAGCTTCAGGACAGGCTTCAATCAGCCCCAGCATTTT	CASSFRTGFNQPQHF
TRBV11-2	TRBJ1-1	-	-	TGTGCCAGCAGCTTTAATGGCTGGGGAGCTTTCTTT	CASSFNGWGAFF
TRBV9	TRBJ2-1	-	TRBD2	TGTGCCAGCCAGCGCTCCTTAGCGGGGGGACTCAATGAGCAGTTCTTC	CASQRSLAGGLNEQFF
TRBV9	TRBJ2-3	once	-	TGTGCCAGCAGCCCAACGACTCACCCCACAGATACGCAGTATTTT	CASSPTTHPTDTQYF
TRBV5-5	TRBJ1-2	-	-	TGTGCCAGCACCTTAGGGGTTAGGTATGGCTACACCTTC	CASTLGVRYGYTF
TRBV19	TRBJ1-5	-	-	TGTGCCAGTAGTATCGGGGGGTTAAGGAGCAATCAGCCCCAGCATTTT	CASSIGGLRSNQPQHF
TRBV25-1	TRBJ1-1	once	-	TGTGCCAGCAGTGCGGGAACCCGGGGGAACACTGAAGCTTTCTTT	CASSAGTRGNTEAFF
TRBV6-6	TRBJ1-4	-	-	TGTGCCAGCAGTTACTCGGCGGGGAATAATGAAAAACTGTTTTTT	CASSYSAGNNEKLFF
TRBV28	TRBJ1-2	-	TRBD1	TGTGCCAGCAGTTTCAATGACAGGGAGGTCAGAGGCTACACCTTC	CASSFNDREVRGYTF
TRBV7-9	TRBJ1-5	-	TRBD1	TGTGCCAGCAGCAGCACTCAGGGGGGCAATCAGCCCCAGCATTTT	CASSSTQGGNQPQHF
TRBV19	TRBJ2-4	-	-	TGTGCCAGTAGTGCAGGGAGTGAGGCCAAAAACATTCAGTACTTC	CASSAGSEAKNIQYF
TRBV5-1	TRBJ1-1	-	-	TGCGCCAGCAGCCCTAACATGAACACTGAAGCTTTCTTT	CASSPNMNTEAFF
TRBV30	TRBJ2-7	-	TRBD1	TGTGCCTGGAGTGACTGGGACAGCTCCTACGAGCAGTACTTC	CAWSDWDSSYEQYF
TRBV7-9	TRBJ1-5	-	TRBD1	TGTGCCAGCAGCTTAGTGGGACAGGGAGATCAGCCCCAGCATTTT	CASSLVGQGDQPQHF
TRBV10-3	TRBJ2-7	-	-	TGTGCCACCAAGGGGGACATCCCCGGTGAGCAGTACTTC	CATKGDIPGEQYF
TRBV5-1	TRBJ2-7	-	TRBD1	TGCGCCAGCTGGGGACAGGGAATTACCGACGAGCAGTACTTC	CASWGQGITDEQYF
TRBV4-2	TRBJ2-1	-	TRBD2	TGTGCCAGCAGCCAACGGGGACTAGCGGGGGGGCCGTCGTATTTCTCCTACAATGAGCAGTTCTTC	CASSQRGLAGGPSYFSYNEQFF
TRBV19	TRBJ1-2	once	-	TGTGCCAGTATCCCCCCTCGGGGGAACTATGGCTACACCTTC	CASIPPRGNYGYTF
TRBV13	TRBJ2-1	-	-	TGTGCCAGCAGCTTAGGTGGGTTCCTCTACAATGAGCAGTTCTTC	CASSLGGFLYNEQFF
TRBV6-8	TRBJ2-7	few	TRBD1	TGTGCCAGCAGTGACATCGATGGACAGGGGAACTCCTACGAGCAGTACTTC	CASSDIDGQGNSYEQYF
TRBV5-6	TRBJ1-4	-	-	TGTGCCAGCAGCCCCAGGTTCCGTAATGAAAAACTGTTTTTT	CASSPRFRNEKLFF
TRBV30	TRBJ1-4	-	-	TGTGCCTGGAGTGCCGGACTCAAGACTAATGAAAAACTGTTTTTT	CAWSAGLKTNEKLFF
TRBV19	TRBJ2-3	-	-	TGTGCCAGTAGTATAATGGGAAGCCAATGGACAGATACGCAGTATTTT	CASSIMGSQWTDTQYF
TRBV7-9	TRBJ1-4	few	-	TGTGCCAGCAGCTTAGCCGGGACAGAAAAACTGTTTTTT	CASSLAGTEKLFF
TRBV2	TRBJ1-4	-	-	TGTGCCAGCAGCGAATTCGACAGTGGTAATGAAAAACTGTTTTTT	CASSEFDSGNEKLFF